A single TCR beta chain is shown here with its context. This sample was taken from a study of STAT5B mutations in CD4+ large granular lymphocyte leukemia. V lost 4 bases and J 0 bases, leaving 7 bases between the germline ends. The germline V gene encodes CDR1 SNHLY and CDR2 FYNNEI. CDR3 length: 14 residues. TCRdb's table, derived via immunoSEQ multiplex PCR, lists solely in-frame clones and lacks some. The sample yields roughly 46,000 clones, 65% to 85% seen once. The TCR sequence derives from a human donor in good health. The rearrangement uses TRBV2 and TRBJ2-1, with D maybe TRBD1 (5 bases). The specimen was CD4+ T cells from blood buffy coats. The CDR3 sequence: CASSADSSYNEQFF. For the CDR3, the DNA is TGTGCCAGCAGTGCAGACAGCTCCTACAATGAGCAGTTCTTC.